This T cell receptor (beta chain) was documented in a study of cytomegalovirus exposure and HLA in healthy donors. General study results and limits: In a later analysis, at a false discovery rate of 0.05, about 16,000 TCR beta sequences matched HLA alleles. Earlier analysis found most TCR beta V segments productive about 87% or about 30% of the time.

For this clone: Its antigen is not identified.

Each donor was nominally healthy when sampled (though unrecorded immune exposures were likely). This CDR3 is 15 amino acids long. The V gene end was trimmed by 2 bases and the J gene end by 6 bases; junction bases not matched to a gene: 8. Germline CDR1 is SGHNT and CDR2 is YYREEE (reference sequence). 13 Jbeta primers and 60 Vbeta primers were used for the PCR. Sequencing was performed with immunoSEQ multiplex PCR; in TCRdb, only in-frame clones are kept and a portion is missing. Recorded for this sample: 70,000 or so clones. The genes are TRBV5-4 and TRBJ1-2; 9 bases are shared with TRBD1. Sample: PBMCs. The TCR was taken from a boy aged 5-17 years in good health and CMV-seronegative. CDR3 sequence reads: CASSFVRQGVDGYTF. The CDR3 DNA reads as TGTGCCAGCAGCTTTGTCAGACAGGGGGTGGATGGCTACACCTTC.